One and the same sample provided the 2 T cell receptor beta chains below, sequenced in a study of blood T cell repertoires in COVID-19 (dated by TCRdb to about 2020). To prepare the library, the immunoSEQ multiplex PCR assay was applied. The table comes from immuneACCESS by way of TCRdb, which keeps in-frame sequences with V and J called. Part of the clones is missing from these tables; in studies checked, under half for an unresolved V gene and the rest for unknown reasons. This sample is represented by about 280,000 clones; about nine tenths of them were singletons. The biggest ten clones account for 3% of the sample. The sequenced sample was peripheral blood. Receptors were obtained from a young woman with active or convalescent COVID-19.

This clone was detected only once. The chain is built from TRBV2 and TRBJ2-5; 7 bases align to TRBD2. The CDR3 has 19 amino acids. The germline V gene encodes CDR1 SNHLY and CDR2 FYNNEI. V lost 0 bases, J lost 2 bases, and 15 bases stayed unmatched. CDR3 region: CASSEASGGDPHFQETQYF. CDR3 sequence (DNA): TGTGCCAGCAGTGAAGCGAGTGGGGGGGATCCACATTTTCAAGAGACCCAGTACTTC. Together with reference TRBV2 and TRBJ2-5, the CDR3 gives the full variable domain: EPEVTQTPSHQVTQMGQEVILRCVPISNHLYFYWYRQILGQKVEFLVSFYNNEISEKSEIFDDQFSVERPDGSNFTLKIRSTKLEDSAMYFCASSEASGGDPHFQETQYFGPGTRLLVL.

V and J are TRBV6-5 and TRBJ1-4, with D maybe TRBD1 (5 bases). The CDR3 length is 14 residues. Trimming left V 2 bases short and J 5 bases short, with 9 bases between. Germline V gene data show CDR1 as MNHEY and CDR2 as SVGAGI. The CDR3 sequence is CASSYRGGNEKLFF. CDR3 DNA: TGTGCCAGCAGTTACAGGGGAGGCAATGAAAAACTGTTTTTT.